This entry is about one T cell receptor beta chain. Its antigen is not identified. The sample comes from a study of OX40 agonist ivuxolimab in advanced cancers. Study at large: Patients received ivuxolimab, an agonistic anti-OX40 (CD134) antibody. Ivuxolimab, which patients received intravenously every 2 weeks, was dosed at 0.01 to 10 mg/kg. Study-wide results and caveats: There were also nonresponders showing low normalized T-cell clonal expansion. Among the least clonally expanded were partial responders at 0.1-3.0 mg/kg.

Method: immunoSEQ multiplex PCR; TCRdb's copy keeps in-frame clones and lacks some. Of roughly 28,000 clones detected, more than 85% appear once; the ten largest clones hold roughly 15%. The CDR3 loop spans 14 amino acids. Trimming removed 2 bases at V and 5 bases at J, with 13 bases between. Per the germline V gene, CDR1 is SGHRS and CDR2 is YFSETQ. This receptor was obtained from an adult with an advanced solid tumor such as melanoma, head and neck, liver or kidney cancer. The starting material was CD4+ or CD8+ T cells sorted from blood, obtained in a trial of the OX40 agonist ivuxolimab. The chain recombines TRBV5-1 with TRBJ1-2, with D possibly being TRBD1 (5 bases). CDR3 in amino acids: CASSFSTVSYGYTF. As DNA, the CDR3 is TGCGCCAGCAGCTTTTCGACAGTCTCATATGGCTACACCTTC.